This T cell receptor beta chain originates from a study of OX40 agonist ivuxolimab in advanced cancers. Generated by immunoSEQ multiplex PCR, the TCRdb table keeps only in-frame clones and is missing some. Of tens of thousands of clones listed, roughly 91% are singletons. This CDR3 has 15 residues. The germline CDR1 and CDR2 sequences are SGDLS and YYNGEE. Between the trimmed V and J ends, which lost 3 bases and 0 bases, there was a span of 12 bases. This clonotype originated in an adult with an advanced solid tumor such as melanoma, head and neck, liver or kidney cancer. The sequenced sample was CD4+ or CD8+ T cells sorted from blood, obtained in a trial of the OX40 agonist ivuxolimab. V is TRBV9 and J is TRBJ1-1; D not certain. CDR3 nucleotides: TGTGCCAGCAGCGAATCGGGCGGGGTGAACACTGAAGCTTTCTTT. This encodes CASSESGGVNTEAFF.